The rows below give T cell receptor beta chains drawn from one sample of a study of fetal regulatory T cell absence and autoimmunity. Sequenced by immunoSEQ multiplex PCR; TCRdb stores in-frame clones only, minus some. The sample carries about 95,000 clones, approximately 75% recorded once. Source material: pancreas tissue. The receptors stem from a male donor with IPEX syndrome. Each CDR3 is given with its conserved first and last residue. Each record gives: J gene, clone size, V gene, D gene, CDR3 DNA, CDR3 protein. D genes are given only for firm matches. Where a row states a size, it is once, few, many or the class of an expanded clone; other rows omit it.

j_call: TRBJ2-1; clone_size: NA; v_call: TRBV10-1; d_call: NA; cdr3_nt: TGCGCCAGCAGTGCGGGGGCATCCTACAATGAGCAGTTCTTC; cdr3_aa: CASSAGASYNEQFF
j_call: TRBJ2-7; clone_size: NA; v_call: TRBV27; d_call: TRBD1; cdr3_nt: TGTGCCAGCAGTTTAAACAGGGGGTACGAGCAGTACTTC; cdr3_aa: CASSLNRGYEQYF
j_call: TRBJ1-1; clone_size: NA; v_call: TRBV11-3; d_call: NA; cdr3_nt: TGTGCCAGCAGCTTAGTTATGGGGGCGAACACTGAAGCTTTCTTT; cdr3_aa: CASSLVMGANTEAFF
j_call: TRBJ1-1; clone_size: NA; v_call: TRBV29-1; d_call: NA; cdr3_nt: TGCAGCGGGGGGCGAGGGAGGGCGACTGAAGCTTTCTTT; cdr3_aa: CSGGRGRATEAFF
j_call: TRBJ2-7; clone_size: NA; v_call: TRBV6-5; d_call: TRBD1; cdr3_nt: TGTGCCAGCAGGACAGGGGGCCGCTACGAGCAGTACTTC; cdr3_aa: CASRTGGRYEQYF
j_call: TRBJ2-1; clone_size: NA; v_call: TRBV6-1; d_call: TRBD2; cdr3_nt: TGTGCCAGCAGTGAGCGGGGGGGCACCTACAATGAGCAGTTCTTC; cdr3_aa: CASSERGGTYNEQFF
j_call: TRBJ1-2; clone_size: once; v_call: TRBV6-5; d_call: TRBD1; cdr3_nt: TGTGCCAGCAGTTACGGGGGGACAGCGCCTAACTATGGCTACACCTTC; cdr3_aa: CASSYGGTAPNYGYTF
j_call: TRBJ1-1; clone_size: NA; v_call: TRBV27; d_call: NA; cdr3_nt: TGTGCCAGCAGTCTGTCGAGGGCCACTGAAGCTTTCTTT; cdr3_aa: CASSLSRATEAFF
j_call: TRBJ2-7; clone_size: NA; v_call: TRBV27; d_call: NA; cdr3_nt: TGTGCCAGCAGCTGGGGCGGCTCCTACGAGCAGTACTTC; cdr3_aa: CASSWGGSYEQYF
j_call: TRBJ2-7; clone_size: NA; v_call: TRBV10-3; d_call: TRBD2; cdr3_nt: TGTGCCATCAGTTCAAGACTAGCGGCATCCTACGAGCAGTACTTC; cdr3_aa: CAISSRLAASYEQYF
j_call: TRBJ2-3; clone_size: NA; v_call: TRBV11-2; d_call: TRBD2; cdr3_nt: TGTGCCAGCAGCCCCCGACTAGCGTGGGGCACAGATACGCAGTATTTT; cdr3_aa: CASSPRLAWGTDTQYF
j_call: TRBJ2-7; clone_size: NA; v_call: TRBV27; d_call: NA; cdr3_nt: TGTGGCCCCCGGCAGGGGATTTCTGGGGAGCAGTACTTC; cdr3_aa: CGPRQGISGEQYF
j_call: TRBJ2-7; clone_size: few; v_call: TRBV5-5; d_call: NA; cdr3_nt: TGTGCCAGCAGCTTCCCAGATATCTCCTACGAGCAGTACTTC; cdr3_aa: CASSFPDISYEQYF
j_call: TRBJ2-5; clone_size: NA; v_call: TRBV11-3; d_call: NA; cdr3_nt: TGTGCCAGCAGCCCATACTGGGGGGAGACCCAGTACTTC; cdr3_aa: CASSPYWGETQYF
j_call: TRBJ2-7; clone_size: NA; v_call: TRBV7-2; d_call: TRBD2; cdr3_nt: TGTGCCAGCAGCTTAGTGGGGGGGAGGTACGAGCAGTACTTC; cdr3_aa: CASSLVGGRYEQYF
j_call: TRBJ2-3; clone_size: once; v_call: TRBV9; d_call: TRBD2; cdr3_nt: TGTGCCAGCAGCGTAGAGGCGGGAGGGTTCGCAGATACGCAGTATTTT; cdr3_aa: CASSVEAGGFADTQYF
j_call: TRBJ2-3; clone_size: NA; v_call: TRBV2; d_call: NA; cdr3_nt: TGTGCCAGCAGGGCTAGCACAGATACGCAGTATTTT; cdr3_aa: CASRASTDTQYF
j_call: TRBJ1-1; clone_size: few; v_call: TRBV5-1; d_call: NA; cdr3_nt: TGCGCCAGCAGCTTAGGGGCTGAAGCTTTCTTT; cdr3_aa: CASSLGAEAFF
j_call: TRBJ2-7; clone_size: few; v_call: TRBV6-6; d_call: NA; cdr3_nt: TGTGCCAGCAGTTACTTCGGCAGCTCCTACGAGCAGTACTTC; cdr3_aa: CASSYFGSSYEQYF
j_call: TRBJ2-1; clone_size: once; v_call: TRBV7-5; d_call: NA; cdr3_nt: TGTGCCAAATTAAGTGCTGACGGGGGGGCCCATGGTGAGCAGTTCTTC; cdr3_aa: CAKLSADGGAHGEQFF
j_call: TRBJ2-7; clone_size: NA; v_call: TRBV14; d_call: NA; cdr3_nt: TGTGCCAGCAGCCAAGTGATGGGGCGCGAGCAGTACTTC; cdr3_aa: CASSQVMGREQYF
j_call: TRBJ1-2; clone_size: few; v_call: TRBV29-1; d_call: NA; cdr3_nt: TGCAGCGTCCGAGGAGGGGTGGAGGGCTACACCTTC; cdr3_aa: CSVRGGVEGYTF
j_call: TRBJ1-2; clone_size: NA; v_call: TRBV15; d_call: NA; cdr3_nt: TGTGCCACCAGCAGAGATAGGGGCAGAAATGGCTACACCTTC; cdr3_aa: CATSRDRGRNGYTF
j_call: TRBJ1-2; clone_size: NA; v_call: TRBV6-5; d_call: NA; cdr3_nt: TGTGCCAGCACCCCCGCAGGGCCCAACTATGGCTACACCTTC; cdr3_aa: CASTPAGPNYGYTF
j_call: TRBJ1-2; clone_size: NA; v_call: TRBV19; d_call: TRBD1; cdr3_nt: TGTGCCAGTAGTCCAGGGACAGGTTCCTATGGCTACACCTTC; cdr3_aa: CASSPGTGSYGYTF
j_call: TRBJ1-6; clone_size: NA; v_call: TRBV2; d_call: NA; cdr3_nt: TGTGCCAGCAGTGGGGAGTATAATTCACCCCTCCACTTT; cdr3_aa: CASSGEYNSPLHF
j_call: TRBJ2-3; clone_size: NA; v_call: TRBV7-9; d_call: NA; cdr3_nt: TGTGCCAGCAGCTTAACCCCGGGAGACCATCGCACAGATACGCAGTATTTT; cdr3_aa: CASSLTPGDHRTDTQYF
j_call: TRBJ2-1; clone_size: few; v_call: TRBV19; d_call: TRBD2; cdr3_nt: TGTGCCAGTACTAAACTAGCGGGGGGGCCCAATGAGCAGTTCTTC; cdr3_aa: CASTKLAGGPNEQFF
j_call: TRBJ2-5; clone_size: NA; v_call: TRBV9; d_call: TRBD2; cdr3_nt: TGTGCCAGCAGCGCCTCTAGCGGGGGGGGACGGGAGACCCAGTACTTC; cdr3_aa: CASSASSGGGRETQYF
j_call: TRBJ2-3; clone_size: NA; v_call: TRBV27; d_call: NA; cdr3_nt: TGTGCCAGCAGTTTATGGGGCAGGGACACAGATACGCAGTATTTT; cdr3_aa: CASSLWGRDTDTQYF
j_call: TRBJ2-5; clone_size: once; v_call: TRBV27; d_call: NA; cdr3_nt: TGTGCCAGCAGTTTACAGGGGCTCGAGACCCAGTACTTC; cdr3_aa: CASSLQGLETQYF
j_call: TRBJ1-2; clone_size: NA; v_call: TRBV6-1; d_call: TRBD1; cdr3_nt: TGTGCCAGCAGTGAAGGACAGGGCAGTAACTATGGCTACACCTTC; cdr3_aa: CASSEGQGSNYGYTF
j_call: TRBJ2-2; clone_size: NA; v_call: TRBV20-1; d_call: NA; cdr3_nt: TGCAGTGCCGGCGGACCCGGGGAGCTGTTTTTT; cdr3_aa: CSAGGPGELFF
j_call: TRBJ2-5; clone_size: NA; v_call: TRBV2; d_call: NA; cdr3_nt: TGTGCCAGCAGTGAATGGCCAAGGCGAGAGACCCAGTACTTC; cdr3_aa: CASSEWPRRETQYF
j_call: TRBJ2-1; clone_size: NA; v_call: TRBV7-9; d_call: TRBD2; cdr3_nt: TGTGCCAGCAGCTTACCCCTACTAGCGGGAGGGCCGCCGGTACGGCAGTTCTTC; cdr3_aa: CASSLPLLAGGPPVRQFF
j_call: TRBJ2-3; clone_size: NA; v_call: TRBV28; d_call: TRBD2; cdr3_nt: TGTGCCAGCAGTCCGCCGGGACTAGCGGGAGATGTAGATACGCAGTATTTT; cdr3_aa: CASSPPGLAGDVDTQYF
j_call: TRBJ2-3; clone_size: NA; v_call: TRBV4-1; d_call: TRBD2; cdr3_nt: TGCGCCAGCAGCCAAGATGAGGGACTAGCGACAGATACGCAGTATTTT; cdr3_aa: CASSQDEGLATDTQYF